This TCR beta chain was sequenced during a study of cytomegalovirus exposure and HLA in healthy donors. Study summary: Tens of millions of unique TCR sequences came from HLA-typed donors in an early release.

The PCR ran on 60 Vbeta and 13 Jbeta primers. TCRdb's table, derived via immunoSEQ multiplex PCR, lists solely in-frame clones and lacks some. Of roughly 150,000 clones listed, 65% to 80% are singletons. Germline trimming cut 6 bases from V and 3 bases from J; bases unmatched to any gene: 10. The CDR3 is 15 amino acids. The V gene's germline CDR1 is MNHNS and CDR2 SASEGT. As for this clone: Its antigen is not identified.

Study results and caveats: The likely origin of a cluster of highly shared sequence variants was a sequencing artifact. Three CMV-associated chains proved CMV antigen-specific in vitro. Researchers reported in a later analysis that a missense DCLRE1C variant was tied to TCR beta V- and J-gene trimming.

Source material: PBMCs. This chain uses TRBV6-1 with TRBJ1-2, with TRBD1 identical over 7 bases. The TCR sequence derives from a young man in good health and CMV-seronegative. CDR3 nucleotide sequence: TGTGCCAGCAGCCCCGTGGAGGGGGCCGACTATGGCTACACCTTC. Encoded protein: CASSPVEGADYGYTF.